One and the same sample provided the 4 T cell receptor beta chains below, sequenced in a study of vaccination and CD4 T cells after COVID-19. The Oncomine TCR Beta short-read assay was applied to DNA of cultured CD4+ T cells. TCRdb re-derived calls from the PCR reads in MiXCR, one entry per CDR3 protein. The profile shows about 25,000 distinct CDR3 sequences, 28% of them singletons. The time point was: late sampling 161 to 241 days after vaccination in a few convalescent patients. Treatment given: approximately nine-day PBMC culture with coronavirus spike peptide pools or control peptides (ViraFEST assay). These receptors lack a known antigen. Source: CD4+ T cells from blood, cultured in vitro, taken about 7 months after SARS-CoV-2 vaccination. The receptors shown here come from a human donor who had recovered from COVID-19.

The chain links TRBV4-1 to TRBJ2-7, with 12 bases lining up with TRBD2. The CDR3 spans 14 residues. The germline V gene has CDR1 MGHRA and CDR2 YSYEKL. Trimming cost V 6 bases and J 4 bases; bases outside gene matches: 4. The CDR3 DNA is TGCGCCAGCAGGTCCCTAGCGGGAGGGTACGAGCAGTACTTC. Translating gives CASRSLAGGYEQYF.

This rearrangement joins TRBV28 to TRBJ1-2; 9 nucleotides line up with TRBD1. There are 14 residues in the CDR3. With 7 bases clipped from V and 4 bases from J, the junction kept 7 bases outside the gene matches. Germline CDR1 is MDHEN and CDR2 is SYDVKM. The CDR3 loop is CASTRQGVPYGYTF. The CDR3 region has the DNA TGTGCCAGCACCAGACAGGGGGTGCCCTATGGCTACACCTTC.

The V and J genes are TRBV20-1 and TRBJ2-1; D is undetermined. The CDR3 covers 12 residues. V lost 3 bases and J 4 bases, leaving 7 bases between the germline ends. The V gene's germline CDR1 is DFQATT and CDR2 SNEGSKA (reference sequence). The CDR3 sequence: CSASLEYNEQFF. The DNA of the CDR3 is TGCAGTGCTAGTTTGGAGTACAATGAGCAGTTCTTC.

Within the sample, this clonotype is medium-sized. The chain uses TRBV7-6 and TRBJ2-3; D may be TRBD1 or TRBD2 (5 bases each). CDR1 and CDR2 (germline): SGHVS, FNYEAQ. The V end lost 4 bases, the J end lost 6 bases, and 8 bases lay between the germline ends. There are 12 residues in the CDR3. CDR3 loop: CASSSWGDTQYF. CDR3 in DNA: TGTGCCAGCAGCTCCTGGGGGGATACGCAGTATTTT. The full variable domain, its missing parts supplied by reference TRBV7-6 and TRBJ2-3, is GAGVSQSPRYKVTKRGQDVALRCDPISGHVSLYWYRQALGQGPEFLTYFNYEAQQDKSGLPNDRFSAERPEGSISTLTIQRTEQRDSAMYRCASSSWGDTQYFGPGTRLTVL.